These 2 T cell receptor beta chains originate from one sample sequenced in a study of human T cells and chemical hapten exposure. Time point specified: pre-sensitization, week 0. The sample's treatment: therapeutic diphenylcyclopropenone sensitization with weekly scalp DPC. Each CDR3 protein is one row after TCRdb ran MiXCR on the RACE reads. This repertoire shows about 180,000 distinct CDR3 sequences, around 30% found once; its top ten account for 2.5% to 3.5%. The input for sequencing was whole blood, taken in connection with sensitization to the hapten diphenylcyclopropenone (DPC). The receptors come from a woman in her thirties with alopecia areata. Some clones in this sample may be carry-over from other donors' samples.

As for this clonotype: One end of the junction is discordant with germline, which a read error may explain. The chain links TRBV5-1 to TRBJ2-3, with TRBD2 identical over 7 bases. There are 16 residues in the CDR3. The germline V gene encodes CDR1 SGHRS and CDR2 YFSETQ. The CDR3 sequence: CTSSLGLADSTDTQYF. The CDR3 nucleotides are TGCACCAGCAGCTTGGGGCTAGCGGATAGCACAGATACGCAGTATTTT.

This clonotype has only a few counts. The genes are TRBV20-1 and TRBJ2-7; a possible D gene is TRBD1 (6 bases). V lost 3 bases to trimming and J lost 4 bases, with 13 bases between them. CDR1 and CDR2 from the germline V gene are DFQATT and SNEGSKA (reference sequence). The CDR3 is made up of 13 amino acids. Here the CDR3 DNA reads TGCAGTGCTAGTGTACAGGGAACGTACGAGCAGTACTTC. Translation: CSASVQGTYEQYF.